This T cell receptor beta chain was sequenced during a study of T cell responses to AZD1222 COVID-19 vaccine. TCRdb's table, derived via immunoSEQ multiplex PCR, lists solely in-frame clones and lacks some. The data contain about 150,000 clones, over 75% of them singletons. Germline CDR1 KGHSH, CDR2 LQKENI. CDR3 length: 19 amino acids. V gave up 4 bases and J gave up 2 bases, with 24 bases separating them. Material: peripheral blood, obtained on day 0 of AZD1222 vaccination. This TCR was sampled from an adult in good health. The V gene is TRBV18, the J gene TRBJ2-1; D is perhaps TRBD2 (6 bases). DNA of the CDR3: TGTGCCAGCTCACTAGGCTTAGGTGGAGGGGCTCGTACCTACAATGAGCAGTTCTTC. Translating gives CASSLGLGGGARTYNEQFF.